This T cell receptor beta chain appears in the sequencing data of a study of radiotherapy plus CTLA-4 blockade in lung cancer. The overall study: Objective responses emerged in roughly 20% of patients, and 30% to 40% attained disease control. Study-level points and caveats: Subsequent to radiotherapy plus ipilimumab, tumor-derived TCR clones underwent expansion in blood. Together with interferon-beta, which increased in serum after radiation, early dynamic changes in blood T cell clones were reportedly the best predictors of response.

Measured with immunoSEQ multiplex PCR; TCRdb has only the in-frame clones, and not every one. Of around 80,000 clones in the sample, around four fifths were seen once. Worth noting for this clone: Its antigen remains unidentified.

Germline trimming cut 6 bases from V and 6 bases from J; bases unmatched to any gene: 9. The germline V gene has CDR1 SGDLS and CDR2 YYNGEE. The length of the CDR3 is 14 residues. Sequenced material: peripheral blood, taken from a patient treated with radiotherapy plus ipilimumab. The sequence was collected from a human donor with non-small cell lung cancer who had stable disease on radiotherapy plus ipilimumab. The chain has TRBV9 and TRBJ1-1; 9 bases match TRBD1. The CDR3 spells CASIFRQGDAEAFF. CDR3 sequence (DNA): TGTGCCAGCATCTTCAGACAGGGGGACGCTGAAGCTTTCTTT.